This T cell receptor (beta chain) was sequenced in a study of CD8+CD57+ T cells in acquired aplastic anemia. Comment on this clonotype: The antigen is unknown.

Points from the study as a whole: CD8+CD57+ cells in patients trailed total CD4+ and CD8+ pools in diversity. It was found that nearly 30 CD8+ CDR3 sequences were shared between patients and controls.

Patients chosen for sequencing had shown CD8+CD57+ cell expansion by flow cytometry. Both TCR beta VDJ combination and CDR3 sequence profiling were carried out. Genomic DNA was the template for this profiling. From the reads, TCRdb called clonotypes with MiXCR, one entry per CDR3 protein. The data show 15,000 to 25,000 distinct CDR3 sequences, approximately 39% seen once. The clonotype comes from a human donor with aplastic anemia. The sample comprised CD8+CD57+ T cells sorted from PBMCs. Described subset: bead-enriched CD8+CD57+ effector memory T cells from SAA patients.

In DNA form, the CDR3 reads TGCAGTGCTAGGACCCTCCCGACAGCGGGAGCTTTCTTT. This codes for CSARTLPTAGAFF. The V and J genes are TRBV20-1 and TRBJ1-1; TRBD1 might be the D (5 bases). The CDR3 has 13 amino acids. The V gene lost 3 bases and the J gene lost 10 bases, with 18 bases spanning the gap. Germline values: CDR1 DFQATT, CDR2 SNEGSKA (reference sequence).